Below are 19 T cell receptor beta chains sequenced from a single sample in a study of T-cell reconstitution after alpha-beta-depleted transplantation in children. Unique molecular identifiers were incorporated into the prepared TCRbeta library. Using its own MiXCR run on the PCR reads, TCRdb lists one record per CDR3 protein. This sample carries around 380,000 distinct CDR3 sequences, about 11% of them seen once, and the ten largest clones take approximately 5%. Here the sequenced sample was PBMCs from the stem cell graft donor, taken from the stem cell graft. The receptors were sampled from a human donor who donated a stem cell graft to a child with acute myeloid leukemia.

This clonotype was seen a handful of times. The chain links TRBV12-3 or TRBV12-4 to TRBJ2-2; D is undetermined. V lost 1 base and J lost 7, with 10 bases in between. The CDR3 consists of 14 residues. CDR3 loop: CASSLGPGDGELFF. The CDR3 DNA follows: TGTGCCAGCAGTTTAGGTCCAGGTGACGGGGAGCTGTTTTTT.

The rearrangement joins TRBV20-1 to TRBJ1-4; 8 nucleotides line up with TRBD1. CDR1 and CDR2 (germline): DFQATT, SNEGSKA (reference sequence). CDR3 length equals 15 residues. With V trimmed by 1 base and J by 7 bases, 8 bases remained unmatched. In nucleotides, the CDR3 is TGCAGTGCTAGAGTCGAGGACAGGGAGTTTGAAAAACTGTTTTTT. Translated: CSARVEDREFEKLFF.

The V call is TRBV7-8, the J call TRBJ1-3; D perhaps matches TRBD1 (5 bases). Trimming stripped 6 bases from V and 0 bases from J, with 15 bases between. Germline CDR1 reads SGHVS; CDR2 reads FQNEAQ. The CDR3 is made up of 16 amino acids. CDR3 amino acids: CASRLGRTSSGNTIYF. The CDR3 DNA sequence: TGTGCCAGCAGGTTGGGACGGACCAGCTCTGGAAACACCATATATTTT.

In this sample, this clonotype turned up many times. In DNA, the CDR3 is TGCAGTGCTCAGCGGGAGGGCCGAGCAGATACGCAGTATTTT. This gives the protein CSAQREGRADTQYF. This chain uses TRBV20-1 with TRBJ2-3; 10 nucleotides agree with TRBD2. After removal of 5 bases from V and 4 bases from J, the junction contained 6 bases not matched to a gene. The CDR3 sequence is 14 residues long. The germline CDR1 and CDR2 sequences are DFQATT and SNEGSKA (reference sequence).

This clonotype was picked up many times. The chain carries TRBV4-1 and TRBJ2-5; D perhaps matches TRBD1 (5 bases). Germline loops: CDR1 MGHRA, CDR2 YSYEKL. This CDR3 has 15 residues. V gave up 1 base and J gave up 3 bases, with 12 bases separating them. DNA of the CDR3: TGCGCCAGCAGCCAAGTGGCCAGGGCGGAAGAGACCCAGTACTTC. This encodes CASSQVARAEETQYF.

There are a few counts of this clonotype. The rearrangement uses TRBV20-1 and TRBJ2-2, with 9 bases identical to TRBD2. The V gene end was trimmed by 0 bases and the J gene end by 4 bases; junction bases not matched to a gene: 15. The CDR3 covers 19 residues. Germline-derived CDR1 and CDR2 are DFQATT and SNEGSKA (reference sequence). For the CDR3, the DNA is TGCAGTGCTAGAGATGGTAGCGGGGGAAGGGGAGTGGGCACCGGGGAGCTGTTTTTT. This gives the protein CSARDGSGGRGVGTGELFF.

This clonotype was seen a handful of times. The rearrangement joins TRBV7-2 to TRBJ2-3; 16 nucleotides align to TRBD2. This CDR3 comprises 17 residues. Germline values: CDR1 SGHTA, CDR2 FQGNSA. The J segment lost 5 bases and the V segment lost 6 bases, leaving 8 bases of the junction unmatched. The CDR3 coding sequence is TGTGCCAGCAGGCCTCCGGGACTAGCGGGGGGGCAAGATACGCAGTATTTT. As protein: CASRPPGLAGGQDTQYF.

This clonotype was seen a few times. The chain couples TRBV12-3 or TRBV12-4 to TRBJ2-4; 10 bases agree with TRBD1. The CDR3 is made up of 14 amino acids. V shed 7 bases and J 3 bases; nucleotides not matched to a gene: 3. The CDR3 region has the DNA TGTGCCAGCACGACAGGGGGCAGCAAAAACATTCAGTACTTC. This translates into CASTTGGSKNIQYF.

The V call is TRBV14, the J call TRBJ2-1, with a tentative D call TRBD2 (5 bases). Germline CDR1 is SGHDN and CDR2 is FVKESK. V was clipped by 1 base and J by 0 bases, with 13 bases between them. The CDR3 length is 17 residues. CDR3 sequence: CASSQGPSTSSYNEQFF. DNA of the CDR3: TGTGCCAGCAGCCAAGGGCCTAGCACGAGCTCCTACAATGAGCAGTTCTTC.

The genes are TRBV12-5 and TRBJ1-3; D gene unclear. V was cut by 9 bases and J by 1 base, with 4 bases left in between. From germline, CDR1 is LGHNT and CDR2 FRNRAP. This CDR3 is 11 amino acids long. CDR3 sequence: CASRSGNTIYF. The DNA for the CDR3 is TGTGCTAGCCGATCTGGAAACACCATATATTTT.

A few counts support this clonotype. Written as DNA, the CDR3 is TGTGCCAGCAGTTTACACCAGGTGGAGACCCAGTACTTC. Its translation is CASSLHQVETQYF. The chain has TRBV12-3 or TRBV12-4 and TRBJ2-5; D unclear. Trimming took 2 bases from V and 5 from J, leaving 9 bases between them. The CDR3 loop spans 13 amino acids.

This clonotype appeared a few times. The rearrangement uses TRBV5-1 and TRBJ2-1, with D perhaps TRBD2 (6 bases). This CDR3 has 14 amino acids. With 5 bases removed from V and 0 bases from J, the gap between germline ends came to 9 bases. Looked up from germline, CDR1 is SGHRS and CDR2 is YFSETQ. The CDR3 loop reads CASRWRGSYNEQFF. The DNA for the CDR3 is TGCGCCAGCAGATGGCGGGGCTCCTACAATGAGCAGTTCTTC.

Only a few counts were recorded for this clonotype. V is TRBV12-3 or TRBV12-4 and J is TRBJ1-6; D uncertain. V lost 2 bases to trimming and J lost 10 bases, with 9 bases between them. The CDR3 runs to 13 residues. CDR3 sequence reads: CASSLNGGSPLHF. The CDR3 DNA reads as TGTGCCAGCAGTTTAAACGGTGGATCACCCCTCCACTTT.

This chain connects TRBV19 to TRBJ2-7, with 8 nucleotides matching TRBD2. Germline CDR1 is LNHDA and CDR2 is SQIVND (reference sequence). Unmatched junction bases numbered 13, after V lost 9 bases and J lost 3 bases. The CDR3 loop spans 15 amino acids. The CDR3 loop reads CARTELAVLFYEQYV. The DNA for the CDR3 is TGTGCCAGGACTGAACTAGCGGTCCTCTTCTACGAGCAGTACGTC.

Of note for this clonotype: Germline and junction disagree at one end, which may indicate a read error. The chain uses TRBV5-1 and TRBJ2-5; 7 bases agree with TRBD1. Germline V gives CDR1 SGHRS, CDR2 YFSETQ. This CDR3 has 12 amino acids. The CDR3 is CASGTAQEIQYF. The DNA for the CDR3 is TGCGCCAGCGGGACAGCACAAGAGATCCAGTACTTC.

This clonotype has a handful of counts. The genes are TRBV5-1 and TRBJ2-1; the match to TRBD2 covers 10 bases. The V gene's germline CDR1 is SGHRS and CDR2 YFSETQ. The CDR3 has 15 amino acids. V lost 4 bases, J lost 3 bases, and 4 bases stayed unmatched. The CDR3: CASSMGLANYNEQFF. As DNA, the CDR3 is TGCGCCAGCAGCATGGGACTAGCGAACTACAATGAGCAGTTCTTC.

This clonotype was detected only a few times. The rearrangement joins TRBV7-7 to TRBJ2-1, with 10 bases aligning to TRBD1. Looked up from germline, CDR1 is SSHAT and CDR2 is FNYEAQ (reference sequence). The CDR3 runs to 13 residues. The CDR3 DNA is TGTGCTGTCAGGGGACAGGGGTACAATGAGCAGTTCTTC. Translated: CAVRGQGYNEQFF.

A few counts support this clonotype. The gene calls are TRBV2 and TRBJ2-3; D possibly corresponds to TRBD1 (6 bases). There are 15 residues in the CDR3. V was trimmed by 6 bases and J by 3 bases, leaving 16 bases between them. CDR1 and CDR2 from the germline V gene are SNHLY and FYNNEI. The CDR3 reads CASRGVRGITDTQYF. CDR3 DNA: TGTGCCAGCAGGGGTGTCAGGGGAATAACAGATACGCAGTATTTT.

The CDR3: CASSLIQRNEQFF. The DNA of the CDR3 is TGTGCCAGCAGTTTAATACAGCGCAATGAGCAGTTCTTC. The chain joins TRBV27 to TRBJ2-1, with D unresolved. CDR1 MNHEY and CDR2 SMNVEV come from the germline V gene (reference sequence). This CDR3 comprises 13 residues. V lost 2 bases, J lost 6 bases, and 8 bases lay in between.